These T cell receptor beta chains were read from a single sample in a study of T cell responses to AZD1222 COVID-19 vaccine. Here immunoSEQ multiplex PCR was the method, and the copy in TCRdb shows in-frame clones only, minus some. The sample has 85,000 or so clones, 75% to 95% seen once; the top ten hold 11%. The starting material was peripheral blood, obtained 28 days after the second AZD1222 dose. The origin of the receptors is an adult who received the AZD1222 COVID-19 vaccine. The CDR3 runs from the conserved cysteine through the conserved F or W. A D gene is named only where the DNA matches it firmly. Part of the rows lack a size; the others show once, few, many or a class for expanded clones.

cdr3_aa: CASSYFNTLYNSPLHF; cdr3_nt: TGTGCCAGCAGTTATTTTAATACACTGTATAATTCACCCCTCCACTTT; clone_size: .; v_call: TRBV6-5; d_call: .; j_call: TRBJ1-6
cdr3_aa: CASSLAGTSVYNEQFF; cdr3_nt: TGTGCCAGCAGCTTAGCGGGGACTAGCGTCTACAATGAGCAGTTCTTC; clone_size: .; v_call: TRBV13; d_call: TRBD2; j_call: TRBJ2-1
cdr3_aa: CASSLREAYGYTF; cdr3_nt: TGTGCCAGCAGTCTCAGAGAAGCTTATGGCTACACCTTC; clone_size: .; v_call: TRBV28; d_call: .; j_call: TRBJ1-2
cdr3_aa: CASSSIQHTGELFF; cdr3_nt: TGTGCCAGCAGCTCCATCCAACACACCGGGGAGCTGTTTTTT; clone_size: .; v_call: TRBV11-2; d_call: .; j_call: TRBJ2-2
cdr3_aa: CASSPAENNEQFF; cdr3_nt: TGTGCCAGCAGCCCAGCGGAAAACAATGAGCAGTTCTTC; clone_size: .; v_call: TRBV28; d_call: .; j_call: TRBJ2-1
cdr3_aa: CASSEGQGNQPQHF; cdr3_nt: TGTGCCAGCAGTGAGGGGCAAGGCAATCAGCCCCAGCATTTT; clone_size: .; v_call: TRBV2; d_call: .; j_call: TRBJ1-5
cdr3_aa: CASSQDPWGTYGYTF; cdr3_nt: TGCGCCAGCAGCCAAGATCCGTGGGGGACCTATGGCTACACCTTC; clone_size: .; v_call: TRBV4-1; d_call: .; j_call: TRBJ1-2
cdr3_aa: CASSFQPTSGSSYNEQFF; cdr3_nt: TGTGCCAGCAGCTTTCAGCCGACTAGCGGAAGCTCCTACAATGAGCAGTTCTTC; clone_size: once; v_call: TRBV7-6; d_call: TRBD2; j_call: TRBJ2-1
cdr3_aa: CASRQIGYEQYF; cdr3_nt: TGTGCCAGCAGACAAATAGGCTACGAGCAGTACTTC; clone_size: .; v_call: TRBV6-5; d_call: .; j_call: TRBJ2-7
cdr3_aa: CASSDLGTGVEGYTF; cdr3_nt: TGTGCCAGTAGTGACCTCGGGACAGGGGTTGAGGGCTACACCTTC; clone_size: .; v_call: TRBV19; d_call: TRBD1; j_call: TRBJ1-2